The 17 T cell receptor beta chains below all came from one sample that was sequenced in a study of T-cell memory formation after mild COVID-19. MiXCR was run by TCRdb on the 5' RACE reads, yielding one entry per CDR3 protein. The sample has about 190,000 distinct CDR3 sequences; 10% are singletons. The source material was PBMCs or a T cell subset sorted from them (not recorded which). Receptor source: a man younger than 35 who had mild COVID-19 (a few samples of this study predate the infection). Cell type and time point are not known.

This clonotype has only a few counts. The J gene is TRBJ1-1, the V gene TRBV6-5, with a weak D call TRBD1 (6 bases). Trimming took off 5 bases at V and 11 bases at J, with 15 bases between the two ends. Per the germline V gene, CDR1 is MNHEY and CDR2 is SVGAGI. The CDR3 has 12 amino acids. CDR3 nucleotide sequence: TGTGCCAGCAGTCTACAGGGTTTAGTGGCTTTCTTT. Its protein product is CASSLQGLVAFF.

V usage is TRBV6-5 and J usage is TRBJ2-7, with 9 bases identical to TRBD2. Unmatched junction bases numbered 10, after V lost 6 bases and J lost 4 bases. The germline CDR1 and CDR2 sequences are MNHEY and SVGAGI. This CDR3 is 15 amino acids long. The CDR3 spells CASSPRRTSDYEQYF. The CDR3 DNA reads as TGTGCCAGCAGCCCTCGTAGGACTAGCGATTACGAGCAGTACTTC.

This clonotype was observed a few times. V is TRBV7-9 and J is TRBJ2-6, with a tentative D call TRBD1 (6 bases). CDR1 and CDR2 (germline): SEHNR, FQNEAQ (reference sequence). This CDR3 contains 14 residues. Trimming took 5 bases from V and 4 from J, leaving 9 bases between them. CDR3 amino acids: CASSPRGGANVLTF. The CDR3 region has the DNA TGTGCCAGCAGCCCCAGGGGAGGGGCCAACGTCCTGACTTTC.

The chain links TRBV2 to TRBJ1-1, with D possibly being TRBD1 (5 bases). The germline V gene encodes CDR1 SNHLY and CDR2 FYNNEI. The germline V and J ends were trimmed by 4 bases and 4 bases, with 10 bases remaining between them. This CDR3 region has 13 residues. This CDR3 reads CASSGAGGTEAFF. Written as DNA, the CDR3 is TGTGCCAGCAGTGGGGCGGGGGGCACTGAAGCTTTCTTT.

This clonotype was observed many times. The CDR3 coding sequence is TGCGCCAGCAGCTTGACAGCTAGCTCCTACGAGCAGTACTTC. Residues: CASSLTASSYEQYF. The V and J genes are TRBV5-1 and TRBJ2-7; no clear D. The CDR3 totals 14 residues. Per the germline V gene, CDR1 is SGHRS and CDR2 is YFSETQ. V gave up 1 base and J gave up 0 bases, with 8 bases separating them.

This clonotype was counted between two and nine times. This chain connects TRBV20-1 to TRBJ2-7; D ambiguous. The germline CDR1 and CDR2 sequences are DFQATT and SNEGSKA (reference sequence). This CDR3 comprises 12 residues. The V and J ends lost 3 bases and 3 bases respectively, with 9 bases between them. The CDR3 coding sequence is TGCAGTGCTAGTTCGGAATACTACGAGCAGTACTTC. Residues: CSASSEYYEQYF.

The chain joins TRBV28 to TRBJ2-7; a weak D match, TRBD2 (5 bases). The CDR3 is made up of 14 amino acids. Germline values: CDR1 MDHEN, CDR2 SYDVKM. The V end lost 10 bases, the J end lost 0 bases, and 16 bases lay between the germline ends. The CDR3 coding sequence is TGTGCCACTACGTTGGGCACTAGCTCCTACGAGCAGTACGTC. Its translation is CATTLGTSSYEQYV.

This clonotype occurred a few times. The V call is TRBV12-3 or TRBV12-4, the J call TRBJ2-5; D unresolved. The CDR3 loop spans 13 amino acids. Trimming left V 10 bases short and J 4 bases short, with 16 bases between. Here the CDR3 DNA reads TGTGCCATCAAAGAATCCGGCGTAGAGACCCAGTACTTC. Protein product: CAIKESGVETQYF.

V gene TRBV20-1 combines with J gene TRBJ1-3, with 8 positions matching TRBD1. CDR1 DFQATT and CDR2 SNEGSKA come from the germline V gene (reference sequence). CDR3 size: 15 residues. After removal of 5 bases from V and 0 bases from J, the junction contained 6 bases not matched to a gene. CDR3 sequence (DNA): TGCAGTGCTCCGGGACAGGCCTTCTCTGGAAACACCATATATTTT. Translation gives CSAPGQAFSGNTIYF.

A few counts support this clonotype. The rearrangement links TRBV6-5 to TRBJ2-3; D remains ambiguous. Germline V gene lookup returns CDR1 MNHEY and CDR2 SVGAGI. The V end was cut by 3 bases, the J end by 6 bases, with 4 bases between. CDR3 size: 11 residues. The CDR3 loop reads CASSYHDTQYF. The CDR3 DNA follows: TGTGCCAGCAGTTATCACGATACGCAGTATTTT.

The chain employs TRBV7-6 and TRBJ1-4, with D perhaps matching TRBD1 (5 bases). Germline CDR1 SGHVS, CDR2 FNYEAQ. V shed 6 bases and J shed 3 bases, with 14 bases lying between them. The CDR3 totals 15 residues. CDR3 sequence (DNA): TGTGCCAGCAGAAAGGGGCCGGAGGCTAATGAAAAACTGTTTTTT. Its protein is CASRKGPEANEKLFF.

The chain has TRBV4-2 and TRBJ2-7; TRBD2 agrees at 13 bases. Germline V gene lookup returns CDR1 LGHNA and CDR2 YNFKEQ. V was clipped by 1 base and J by 4 bases; unmatched bases: 4. The CDR3 has 16 amino acids. DNA for the CDR3: TGTGCCAGCAGCCAAGGGACTAGCGGGAGCTTGTACGAGCAGTACTTC. Protein: CASSQGTSGSLYEQYF.

This clonotype was counted ten times or more. This chain joins TRBV5-1 and TRBJ2-1; 15 bases line up with TRBD2. V was clipped by 5 bases and J by 1 base; unmatched bases: 4. Germline CDR1 SGHRS, CDR2 YFSETQ. The CDR3 loop spans 17 amino acids. The CDR3 sequence: CASRRTSGGVSYNEQFF. CDR3 nucleotide sequence: TGCGCCAGCAGACGGACTAGCGGGGGGGTTTCCTACAATGAGCAGTTCTTC. The complete variable domain, with remaining parts taken from reference TRBV5-1 and TRBJ2-1, reads KAGVTQTPRYLIKTRGQQVTLSCSPISGHRSVSWYQQTPGQGLQFLFEYFSETQRNKGNFPGRFSGRQFSNSRSEMNVSTLELGDSALYLCASRRTSGGVSYNEQFFGPGTRLTVL.

In its sample, this clonotype was seen a few times. CDR3 protein: CSAPVAGHANTGELFF. As DNA, the CDR3 is TGCAGTGCCCCCGTAGCGGGGCACGCGAACACCGGGGAGCTGTTTTTT. The chain has TRBV20-1 and TRBJ2-2, with 8 bases identical to TRBD2. CDR1 is DFQATT and CDR2 is SNEGSKA in the germline V gene (reference sequence). The CDR3 runs 16 residues. V shed 6 bases, J shed 0 bases, and the junction held 9 bases outside the gene matches.

The chain carries TRBV5-1 and TRBJ1-3; 8 nucleotides align to TRBD1. Trimming at V came to 7 bases and at J to 0 bases, leaving 3 bases not matched to a gene. CDR3 length equals 14 residues. Germline values: CDR1 SGHRS, CDR2 YFSETQ. CDR3 in amino acids: CASGDRNSGNTIYF. DNA of the CDR3: TGCGCCAGCGGGGACAGGAACTCTGGAAACACCATATATTTT.

This clonotype appeared many times. The chain joins TRBV7-3 to TRBJ2-3; no clear D. Trimming removed 2 bases at V and 3 bases at J, with 6 bases between. The CDR3 consists of 13 residues. The germline V gene has CDR1 SGHTA and CDR2 FQGTGA. The CDR3 sequence is CASSLWGTDTQYF. The CDR3 DNA reads as TGTGCCAGCAGCTTATGGGGTACAGATACGCAGTATTTT.

This clonotype was found a few times. CDR3: CASSGKPTDTQYF. Written as DNA, the CDR3 is TGTGCCAGCAGCGGCAAACCAACAGATACGCAGTATTTT. The chain has TRBV7-2 and TRBJ2-3; D not resolved. The germline V gene encodes CDR1 SGHTA and CDR2 FQGNSA. V was pared by 5 bases and J by 3 bases, with 9 bases between. The CDR3 is made up of 13 amino acids.